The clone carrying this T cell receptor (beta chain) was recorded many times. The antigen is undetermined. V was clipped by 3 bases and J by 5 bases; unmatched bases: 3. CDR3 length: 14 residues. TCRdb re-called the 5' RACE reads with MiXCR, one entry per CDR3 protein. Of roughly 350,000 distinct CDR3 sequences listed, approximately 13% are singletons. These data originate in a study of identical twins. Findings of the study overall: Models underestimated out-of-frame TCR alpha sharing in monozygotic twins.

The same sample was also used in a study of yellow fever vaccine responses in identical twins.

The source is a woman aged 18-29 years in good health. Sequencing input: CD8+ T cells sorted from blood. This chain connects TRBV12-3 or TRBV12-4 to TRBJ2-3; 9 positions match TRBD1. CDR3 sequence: CASSLGQGRDTQYF. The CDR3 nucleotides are TGTGCCAGCAGTTTGGGACAGGGTAGAGATACGCAGTATTTT.